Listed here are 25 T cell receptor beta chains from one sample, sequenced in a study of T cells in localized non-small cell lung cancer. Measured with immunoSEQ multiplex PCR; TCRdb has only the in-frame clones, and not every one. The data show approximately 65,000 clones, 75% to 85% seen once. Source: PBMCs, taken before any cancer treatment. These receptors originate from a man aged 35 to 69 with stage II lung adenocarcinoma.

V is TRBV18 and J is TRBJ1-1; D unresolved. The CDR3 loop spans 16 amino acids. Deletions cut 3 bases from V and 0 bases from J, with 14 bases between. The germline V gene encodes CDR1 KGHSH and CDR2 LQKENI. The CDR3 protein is CASSPPIEFMNTEAFF. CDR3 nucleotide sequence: TGTGCCAGCTCACCCCCGATAGAGTTCATGAACACTGAAGCTTTCTTT.

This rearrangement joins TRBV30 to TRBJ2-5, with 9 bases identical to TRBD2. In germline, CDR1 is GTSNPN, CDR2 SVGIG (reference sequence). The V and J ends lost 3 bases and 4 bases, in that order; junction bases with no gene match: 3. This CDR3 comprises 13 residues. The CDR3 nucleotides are TGTGCCTGGAGAATACTAGCGGGAGAGACCCAGTACTTC. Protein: CAWRILAGETQYF.

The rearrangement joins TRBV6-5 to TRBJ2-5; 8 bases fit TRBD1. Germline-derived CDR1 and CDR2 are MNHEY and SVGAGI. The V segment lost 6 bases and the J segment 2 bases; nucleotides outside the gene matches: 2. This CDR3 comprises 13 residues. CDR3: CASRRTGQETQYF. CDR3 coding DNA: TGTGCCAGCAGGCGGACAGGGCAAGAGACCCAGTACTTC.

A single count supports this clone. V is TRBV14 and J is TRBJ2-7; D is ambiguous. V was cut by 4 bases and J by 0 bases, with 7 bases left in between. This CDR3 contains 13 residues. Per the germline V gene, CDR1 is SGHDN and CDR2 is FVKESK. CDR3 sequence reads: CASSPSPSYEQYF. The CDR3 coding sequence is TGTGCCAGCAGCCCTTCCCCCTCCTACGAGCAGTACTTC.

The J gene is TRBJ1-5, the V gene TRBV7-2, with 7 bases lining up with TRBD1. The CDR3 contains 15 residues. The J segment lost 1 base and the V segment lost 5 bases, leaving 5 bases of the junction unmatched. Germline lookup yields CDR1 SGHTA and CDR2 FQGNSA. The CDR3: CASSIYRGSNQPQHF. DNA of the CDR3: TGTGCCAGCAGCATCTACAGGGGCAGCAATCAGCCCCAGCATTTT.

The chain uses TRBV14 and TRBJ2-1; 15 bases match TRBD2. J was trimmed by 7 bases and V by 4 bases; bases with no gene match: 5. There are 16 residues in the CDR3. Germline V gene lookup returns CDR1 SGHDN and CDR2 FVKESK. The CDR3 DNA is TGTGCCAGCAGCCTCGTCGGGACTAGCGGGAGGAATGAGCAGTTCTTC. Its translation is CASSLVGTSGRNEQFF.

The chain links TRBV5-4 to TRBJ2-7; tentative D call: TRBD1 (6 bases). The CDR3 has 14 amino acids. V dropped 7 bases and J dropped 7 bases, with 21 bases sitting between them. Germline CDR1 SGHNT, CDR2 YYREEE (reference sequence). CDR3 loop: CASAHREHLREQYF. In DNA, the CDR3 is TGTGCCAGCGCACACAGGGAGCATCTGAGGGAGCAGTACTTC.

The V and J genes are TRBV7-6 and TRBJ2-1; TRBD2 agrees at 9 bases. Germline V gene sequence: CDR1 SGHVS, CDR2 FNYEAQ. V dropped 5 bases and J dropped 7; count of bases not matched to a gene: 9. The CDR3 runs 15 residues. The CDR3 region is CASSELASGANEQFF. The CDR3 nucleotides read TGTGCCAGCAGCGAGTTGGCTAGCGGGGCGAATGAGCAGTTCTTC.

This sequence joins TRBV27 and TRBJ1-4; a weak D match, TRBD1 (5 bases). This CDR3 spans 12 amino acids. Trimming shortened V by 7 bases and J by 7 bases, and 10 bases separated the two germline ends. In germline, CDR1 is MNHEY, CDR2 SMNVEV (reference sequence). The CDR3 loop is CASTRDFEKLFF. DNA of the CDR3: TGTGCCAGCACCCGGGACTTTGAAAAACTGTTTTTT.

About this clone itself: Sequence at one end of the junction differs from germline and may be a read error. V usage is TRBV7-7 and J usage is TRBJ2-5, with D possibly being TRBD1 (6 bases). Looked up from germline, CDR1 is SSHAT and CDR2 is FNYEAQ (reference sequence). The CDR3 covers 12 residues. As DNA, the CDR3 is TGTGCTAGCAGCTCGTCGTGGGGGCACCAGTACTTC. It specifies CASSSSWGHQYF.

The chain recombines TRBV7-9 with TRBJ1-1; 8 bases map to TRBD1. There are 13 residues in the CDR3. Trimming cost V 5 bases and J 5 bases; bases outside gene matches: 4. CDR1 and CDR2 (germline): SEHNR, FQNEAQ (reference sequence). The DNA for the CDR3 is TGTGCCAGCAGCGCCGGACAGGGTACTGAAGCTTTCTTT. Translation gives CASSAGQGTEAFF.

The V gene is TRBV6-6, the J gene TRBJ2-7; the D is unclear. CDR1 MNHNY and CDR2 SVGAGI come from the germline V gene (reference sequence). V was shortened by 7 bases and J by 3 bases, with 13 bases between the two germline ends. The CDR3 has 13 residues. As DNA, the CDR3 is TGTGCCAGCAATCTAGGGATTTTCTACGAGCAGTACTTC. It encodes CASNLGIFYEQYF.

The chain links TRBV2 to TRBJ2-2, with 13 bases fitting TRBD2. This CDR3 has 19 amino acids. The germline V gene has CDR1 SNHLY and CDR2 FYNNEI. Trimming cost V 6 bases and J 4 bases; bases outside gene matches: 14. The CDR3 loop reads CASRGPKLAGGPSTGELFF. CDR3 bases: TGTGCCAGCAGGGGGCCGAAACTAGCGGGAGGGCCGAGCACCGGGGAGCTGTTTTTT.

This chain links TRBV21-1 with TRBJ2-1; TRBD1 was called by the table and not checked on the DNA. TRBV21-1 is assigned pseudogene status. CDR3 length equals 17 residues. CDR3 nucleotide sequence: TGTGCCAGCACCCCGGCGAGTACACAGACAGTCTACAATGAGCAGTTCTTC. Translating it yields CASTPASTQTVYNEQFF.

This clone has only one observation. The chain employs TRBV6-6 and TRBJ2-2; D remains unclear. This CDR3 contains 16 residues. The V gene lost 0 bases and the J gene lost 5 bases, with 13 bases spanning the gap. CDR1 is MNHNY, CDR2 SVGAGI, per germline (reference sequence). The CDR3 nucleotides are TGTGCCAGCAGTTACTCTCTTCCGGAACTGACCGGGGAGCTGTTTTTT. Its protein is CASSYSLPELTGELFF.

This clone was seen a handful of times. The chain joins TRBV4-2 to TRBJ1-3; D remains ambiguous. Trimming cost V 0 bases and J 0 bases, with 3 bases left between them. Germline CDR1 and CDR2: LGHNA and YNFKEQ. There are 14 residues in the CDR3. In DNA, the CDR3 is TGTGCCAGCAGCCAAGATAGCTCTGGAAACACCATATATTTT. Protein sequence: CASSQDSSGNTIYF.

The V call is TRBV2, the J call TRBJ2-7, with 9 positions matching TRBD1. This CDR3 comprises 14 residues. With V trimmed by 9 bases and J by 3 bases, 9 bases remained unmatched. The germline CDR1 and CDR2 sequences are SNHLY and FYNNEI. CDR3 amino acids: CASGVTGGIYEQYF. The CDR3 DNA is TGTGCCAGTGGGGTGACAGGGGGGATCTACGAGCAGTACTTC.

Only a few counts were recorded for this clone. The CDR3 spells CASSPDGGLAFF. The CDR3 nucleotides read TGCGCCAGCAGCCCTGACGGGGGCTTGGCTTTCTTT. The rearrangement links TRBV5-1 to TRBJ1-1; D might be TRBD1 (6 bases). Germline V gene sequence: CDR1 SGHRS, CDR2 YFSETQ. This CDR3 region has 12 residues. V lost 4 bases and J 11 bases, leaving 15 bases between the germline ends.

The CDR3 is CASSGRRGGYSYEQYF. Here the CDR3 DNA reads TGTGCCAGCAGCGGGCGACGGGGGGGTTACTCCTACGAGCAGTACTTC. The J gene is TRBJ2-7, the V gene TRBV7-8; 8 bases agree with TRBD2. This CDR3 is built from 16 residues. Germline V gene sequence: CDR1 SGHVS, CDR2 FQNEAQ. Trimming took 5 bases from V and 0 from J; bases not matched to a gene: 9.

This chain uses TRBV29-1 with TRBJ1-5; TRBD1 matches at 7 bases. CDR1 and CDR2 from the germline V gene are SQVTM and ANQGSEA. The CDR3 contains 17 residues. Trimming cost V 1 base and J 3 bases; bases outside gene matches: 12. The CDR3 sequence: CSVEVARDRVANQPQHF. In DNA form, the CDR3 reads TGCAGCGTTGAAGTAGCCCGAGACAGGGTGGCCAATCAGCCCCAGCATTTT.

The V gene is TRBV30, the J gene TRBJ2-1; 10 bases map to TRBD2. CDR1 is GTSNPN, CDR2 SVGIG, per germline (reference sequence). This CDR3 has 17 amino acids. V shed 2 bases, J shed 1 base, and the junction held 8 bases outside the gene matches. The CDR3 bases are TGTGCCTGGAGTACTAGCGGGACCTACTATTCCTACAATGAGCAGTTCTTC. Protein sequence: CAWSTSGTYYSYNEQFF. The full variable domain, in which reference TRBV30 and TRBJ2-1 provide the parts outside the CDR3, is SQTIHQWPATLVQPVGSPLSLECTVEGTSNPNLYWYRQAAGRGLQLLFYSVGIGQISSEVPQNLSASRPQDRQFILSSKKLLLSDSGFYLCAWSTSGTYYSYNEQFFGPGTRLTVL.

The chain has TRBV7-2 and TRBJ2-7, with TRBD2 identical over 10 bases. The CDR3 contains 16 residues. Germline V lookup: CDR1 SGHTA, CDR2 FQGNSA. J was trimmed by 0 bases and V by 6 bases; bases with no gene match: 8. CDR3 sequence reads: CASSFYLAGASYEQYF. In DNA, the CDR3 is TGTGCCAGCAGTTTCTATCTAGCGGGAGCCTCCTACGAGCAGTACTTC.

CDR3 in amino acids: CASSLTGEETQYF. In DNA form, the CDR3 reads TGTGCCAGCAGCTTGACAGGAGAAGAGACCCAGTACTTC. The genes are TRBV7-2 and TRBJ2-5; D might be TRBD1 (6 bases). Germline assignment: CDR1 SGHTA and CDR2 FQGNSA. The ends were cut back, 3 bases at V and 3 bases at J, with 8 bases in the middle. CDR3 size: 13 residues.

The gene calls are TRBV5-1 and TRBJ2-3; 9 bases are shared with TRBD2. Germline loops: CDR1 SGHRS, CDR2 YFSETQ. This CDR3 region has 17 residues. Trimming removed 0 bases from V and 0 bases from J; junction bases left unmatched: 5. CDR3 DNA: TGCGCCAGCAGCTTGGGTGCTAGCGGGGCTAGCACAGATACGCAGTATTTT. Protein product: CASSLGASGASTDTQYF.

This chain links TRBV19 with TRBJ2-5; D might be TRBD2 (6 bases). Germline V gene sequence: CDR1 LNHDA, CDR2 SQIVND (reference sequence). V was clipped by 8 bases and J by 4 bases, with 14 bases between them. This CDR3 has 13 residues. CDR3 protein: CASGPAGTETQYF. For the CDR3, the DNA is TGTGCCAGTGGTCCAGCGGGTACAGAGACCCAGTACTTC.